A selection of T cell receptor beta chains follows, all from one sample in a study of patients and donors after allogeneic stem cell transplantation. TCRdb independently ran MiXCR on the RT-PCR reads; one entry per CDR3 protein. The sample comprises 200,000 to 250,000 distinct CDR3 sequences, 13% to 15% of which are singletons, and around 10% rests with the top ten. The specimen sequenced was blood, either unsorted or a sorted T cell fraction (not recorded which). These receptors were collected from a human donor who was either an allogeneic HSCT recipient or a stem cell or donor lymphocyte infusion donor (not recorded which). It is not recorded whose cells these are; they may come from a transplant donor. CDR3s include the opening cysteine and the closing phenylalanine or tryptophan. Each record gives: clone size, CDR3 length, V gene, J gene, D gene, CDR3 protein, CDR3 DNA. A D gene is named only where the DNA matches it firmly. A clone size is listed for some rows: how often the clone was seen (once, few, many), or a class if it is expanded.

NA	14	TRBV5-5	TRBJ2-5	NA	CASSFRAAGETQYF	TGTGCCAGCAGCTTCCGGGCAGCAGGGGAGACCCAGTACTTC
NA	16	TRBV6-1	TRBJ1-1	NA	CASSRGAGVRPAEAFF	TGTGCCAGCAGTCGAGGGGCAGGGGTTCGCCCCGCTGAAGCTTTCTTT
NA	17	TRBV4-1	TRBJ2-1	TRBD2	CASSRLSGGVEQYEQFF	TGCGCCAGCAGCCGACTGAGCGGGGGGGTTGAACAATATGAGCAGTTCTTC
many	15	TRBV5-1	TRBJ2-2	NA	CASSLTGKGTGELFF	TGCGCCAGCAGCTTGACAGGGAAGGGGACCGGGGAGCTGTTTTTT
NA	15	TRBV25-1	TRBJ1-4	NA	CASSDTGATNEKLFF	TGTGCCAGCAGTGATACAGGCGCAACTAATGAAAAACTGTTTTTT
many	13	TRBV10-3	TRBJ1-6	TRBD1	CAISGTGSSPLHF	TGTGCCATCAGCGGGACAGGGAGTTCACCCCTCCACTTT
many	13	TRBV19	TRBJ2-5	TRBD2	CASSPSGQETQYF	TGTGCCAGTAGCCCTAGCGGCCAAGAGACCCAGTACTTC
few	19	TRBV10-3	TRBJ2-3	TRBD2	CAISESTLAGGPSTDTQYF	TGTGCCATCAGTGAGTCGACTCTAGCGGGGGGGCCGAGCACAGATACGCAGTATTTT
NA	14	TRBV30	TRBJ1-3	NA	CAWSPGAEGNTIYF	TGTGCCTGGAGTCCAGGGGCAGAAGGAAACACCATATATTTT
many	15	TRBV7-6	TRBJ1-5	NA	CASSLAGGNNQPQHF	TGTGCCAGCAGCTTAGCCGGGGGGAACAATCAGCCCCAGCATTTT
many	13	TRBV5-1	TRBJ1-2	NA	CASSSKQGLGYTF	TGCGCCAGCAGCTCCAAACAGGGTCTTGGCTACACCTTC
NA	13	TRBV6-5	TRBJ1-2	NA	CASSYLQNYGYTF	TGTGCCAGCAGTTACTTACAAAACTATGGCTACACCTTC
many	15	TRBV10-3	TRBJ2-7	NA	CAISEGSESSYEQYF	TGTGCCATCAGTGAAGGTAGCGAGAGCTCCTACGAGCAGTACTTC
NA	14	TRBV24-1	TRBJ2-3	TRBD2	CATSDLLAGGAQYF	TGTGCCACCAGTGATTTACTCGCGGGAGGAGCGCAGTATTTT
few	13	TRBV14	TRBJ2-6	NA	CASSPTSANVLTF	TGTGCCAGCAGCCCCACTTCGGCCAACGTCCTGACTTTC
few	15	TRBV7-6	TRBJ1-3	NA	CASSPGRGDRNTIYF	TGTGCCAGCAGCCCAGGACGGGGGGACAGAAACACCATATATTTT
few	16	TRBV4-2	TRBJ2-2	TRBD2	CASSQDSGGNTGELFF	TGTGCCAGCAGCCAAGATTCGGGGGGGAACACCGGGGAGCTGTTTTTT
many	13	TRBV20-1	TRBJ1-5	NA	CSAKGHGRQPQHF	TGCAGTGCAAAAGGACATGGGCGTCAGCCCCAGCATTTT
NA	15	TRBV5-5	TRBJ2-6	TRBD2	CASSLSGAGANVLTF	TGTGCCAGCAGCTTGAGCGGGGCTGGGGCCAACGTCCTGACTTTC
NA	15	TRBV4-3	TRBJ2-5	NA	CASSQDNFRKETQYF	TGCGCCAGCAGCCAAGATAATTTTAGGAAAGAGACCCAGTACTTC
few	15	TRBV5-1	TRBJ2-2	TRBD1	CASSPDRAGTGELFF	TGCGCCAGCAGCCCGGACAGGGCAGGAACCGGGGAGCTGTTTTTT